This record looks at one TCR beta chain sequence and its context. The antigen remains unidentified. The data originate from a study of post-analysis software for immune sequencing data. Study information: Recorded disease courses covered relapsing-remitting, secondary progressive and progressive-relapsing multiple sclerosis. Some patients had no subtype annotation. Study-level results: Same-batch samples co-clustered strongly by F measure. Roughly 5 TRBV segments, including TRBV5-6, TRBV5-1 and TRBV20-1, were more frequent in patients than controls.

Researchers reported that TCR beta cDNA libraries carried unique molecular identifiers. MiXCR, run by TCRdb on the PCR reads, gives a single entry per CDR3 protein. This table holds approximately 730,000 distinct CDR3 sequences, roughly 29% found once. V lost 5 bases and J 1 base, leaving 14 bases between the germline ends. Germline CDR1 is SQVTM and CDR2 is ANQGSEA. This CDR3 region has 14 residues. Sequencing used blood. The origin of this receptor is a girl between 10 and 17 years old with multiple sclerosis. The chain has TRBV29-1 and TRBJ1-1; perhaps TRBD1 as D (6 bases). CDR3: CSVNPGGTNTEAFF. The CDR3, as DNA: TGCAGCGTTAACCCCGGGGGCACGAACACTGAAGCTTTCTTT. Full variable domain (rest looked up from reference TRBV29-1 and TRBJ1-1): SAVISQKPSRDICQRGTSLTIQCQVDSQVTMMFWYRQQPGQSLTLIATANQGSEATYESGFVIDKFPISRPNLTFSTLTVSNMSPEDSSIYLCSVNPGGTNTEAFFGQGTRLTVV.